These 30 T cell receptor beta chains were all obtained from the same sample, sequenced in a study of cytomegalovirus exposure and HLA in healthy donors. Libraries were prepared by immunoSEQ multiplex PCR; TCRdb keeps only in-frame clonotypes and omits some of them. Of approximately 58,000 clones detected, about 95% appear once; the ten largest clones hold about 2.1%. The sequenced material came from PBMCs. The receptors stem from a man younger than 30 in good health and CMV-seronegative.

The chain carries TRBV19 and TRBJ2-7, with D possibly being TRBD1 (5 bases). The CDR3 runs to 13 residues. The V end was cut by 5 bases, the J end by 4 bases, with 12 bases between. Per the germline V gene, CDR1 is LNHDA and CDR2 is SQIVND (reference sequence). As DNA, the CDR3 is TGTGCCAGTAGTGAGGCAGGGTCGTACGAGCAGTACTTC. Its translation: CASSEAGSYEQYF.

This clone was counted once. This rearrangement joins TRBV14 to TRBJ2-3; TRBD1 is a possible D gene (5 bases). The CDR3 sequence is 15 residues long. V was clipped by 2 bases and J by 2 bases, with 11 bases between them. Germline CDR1 is SGHDN and CDR2 is FVKESK. Here the CDR3 reads CASSQNPTATDTQYF. CDR3 DNA: TGTGCCAGCAGCCAAAATCCGACAGCCACAGATACGCAGTATTTT.

The chain has TRBV5-1 and TRBJ2-7; D might be TRBD2 (6 bases). Trimming shortened V by 0 bases and J by 6 bases, and 16 bases separated the two germline ends. Per the germline V gene, CDR1 is SGHRS and CDR2 is YFSETQ. This CDR3 region has 15 residues. The DNA for the CDR3 is TGCGCCAGCAGCTTGGGTATGGAGGGCGTAAGCGAGCAGTACTTC. Its protein is CASSLGMEGVSEQYF.

The chain links TRBV5-8 to TRBJ2-1; 7 positions match TRBD1. The V gene end was trimmed by 2 bases and the J gene end by 0 bases; junction bases not matched to a gene: 2. Per the germline V gene, CDR1 is SGHTS and CDR2 is YDEGEE. The length of the CDR3 is 15 residues. CDR3 loop: CASSFGTASYNEQFF. The CDR3 DNA follows: TGTGCCAGCAGCTTTGGGACAGCCTCCTACAATGAGCAGTTCTTC.

The rearrangement uses TRBV6-6 and TRBJ1-2; TRBD1 matches at 7 bases. Trimming cost V 5 bases and J 5 bases; bases outside gene matches: 8. The CDR3 loop spans 14 amino acids. Germline-derived CDR1 and CDR2 are MNHNY and SVGAGI (reference sequence). The CDR3 loop is CASSGTEGGYGYTF. The CDR3 DNA reads TGTGCCAGCAGTGGGACAGAAGGGGGGTATGGCTACACCTTC.

V and J are TRBV6-4 and TRBJ1-1; tentative D call: TRBD1 (6 bases). Trimming took off 6 bases at V and 3 bases at J, with 14 bases between the two ends. Per germline, CDR1 MRHNA and CDR2 SNTAGT. The length of the CDR3 is 14 residues. CDR3 in DNA: TGTGCCAGCAGGGGAGCGGGGGGCCACACTGAAGCTTTCTTT. Amino acid sequence: CASRGAGGHTEAFF.

The gene calls are TRBV27 and TRBJ2-7, with 7 bases lining up with TRBD1. The V gene's germline CDR1 is MNHEY and CDR2 SMNVEV (reference sequence). The CDR3 spans 11 residues. Unmatched junction bases numbered 5, after V lost 11 bases and J lost 4 bases. Here the CDR3 reads CARPDRYEQYF. The CDR3 region has the DNA TGTGCCCGCCCGGACAGGTACGAGCAGTACTTC.

The chain recombines TRBV10-3 with TRBJ2-1; 12 nucleotides align to TRBD2. V gave up 7 bases and J gave up 8 bases; unmatched junction bases: 3. The CDR3 contains 13 residues. The germline gives CDR1 ENHRY, CDR2 SYGVKD. Here the CDR3 reads CAIKASGRDEQFF. Here the CDR3 DNA reads TGTGCCATCAAGGCTAGCGGGAGGGATGAGCAGTTCTTC.

The chain carries TRBV27 and TRBJ2-1; D remains unclear. Looked up from germline, CDR1 is MNHEY and CDR2 is SMNVEV (reference sequence). V shed 2 bases and J shed 6 bases, with 5 bases lying between them. This CDR3 spans 12 amino acids. CDR3 amino acids: CASSLSPNEQFF. The CDR3 coding sequence is TGTGCCAGCAGTTTAAGCCCCAATGAGCAGTTCTTC.

In its sample, this clone was seen once. The chain uses TRBV10-3 and TRBJ1-5, with D possibly TRBD1 on 5 matching bases. The CDR3 contains 12 residues. V was pared by 3 bases and J by 7 bases, with 7 bases between. The germline CDR1 and CDR2 sequences are ENHRY and SYGVKD. The CDR3 sequence: CAISDGGQPQHF. The CDR3 DNA reads TGTGCCATCAGTGACGGGGGACAGCCCCAGCATTTT.

This sequence joins TRBV18 and TRBJ1-1; the match to TRBD1 covers 8 bases. V dropped 3 bases and J dropped 0; count of bases not matched to a gene: 3. The length of the CDR3 is 15 residues. Germline V CDR1 and CDR2: KGHSH, LQKENI. The CDR3 nucleotides are TGTGCCAGCTCACCCTGGGACAGGCTGAACACTGAAGCTTTCTTT. It translates to CASSPWDRLNTEAFF.

V usage is TRBV7-8 and J usage is TRBJ1-1; no definite D call. The CDR3 contains 13 residues. Deletions cut 6 bases from V and 3 bases from J, with 11 bases between. Germline assignment: CDR1 SGHVS and CDR2 FQNEAQ. CDR3 protein: CASRVFRDTEAFF. The CDR3, as DNA: TGTGCCAGCAGGGTTTTCCGGGACACTGAAGCTTTCTTT. The whole variable domain, filled in from reference TRBV7-8 and TRBJ1-1, reads GAGVSQSPRYKVAKRGQDVALRCDPISGHVSLFWYQQALGQGPEFLTYFQNEAQLDKSGLPSDRFFAERPEGSVSTLKIQRTQQEDSAVYLCASRVFRDTEAFFGQGTRLTVV.

The chain links TRBV5-6 to TRBJ2-7, with D unclear. The CDR3 runs 15 residues. Germline V gives CDR1 SGHDT, CDR2 YYEEEE. Trimming removed 0 bases at V and 3 bases at J, with 13 bases between. CDR3 residues: CASSLEQNKYYEQYF. DNA of the CDR3: TGTGCCAGCAGCTTGGAACAGAACAAATACTACGAGCAGTACTTC. The variable domain in full, with the rest retrieved from reference TRBV5-6 and TRBJ2-7, is DAGVTQSPTHLIKTRGQQVTLRCSPKSGHDTVSWYQQALGQGPQFIFQYYEEEERQRGNFPDRFSGHQFPNYSSELNVNALLLGDSALYLCASSLEQNKYYEQYFGPGTRLTVT.

V usage is TRBV5-1 and J usage is TRBJ1-2, with a tentative D call TRBD1 (5 bases). Germline V CDR1 and CDR2: SGHRS, YFSETQ. The CDR3 is 15 amino acids. V lost 7 bases and J lost 0, with 16 bases in between. CDR3 bases: TGCGCCAGCCGGGCCGGACGGACATCTAACTATGGCTACACCTTC. Translated: CASRAGRTSNYGYTF.

The chain carries TRBV28 and TRBJ2-3; 8 bases line up with TRBD2. Looked up from germline, CDR1 is MDHEN and CDR2 is SYDVKM. Unmatched junction bases numbered 11, after V lost 3 bases and J lost 0 bases. CDR3 length: 18 amino acids. DNA for the CDR3: TGTGCCAGCAGTTTTGAAACTAGCGGACGTTCTAGCACAGATACGCAGTATTTT. Its translation is CASSFETSGRSSTDTQYF.

V usage is TRBV6-1 and J usage is TRBJ2-1; 15 bases map to TRBD2. The CDR3 runs 20 residues. Losses at the gene ends were 1 base for V and 0 bases for J; bases not matched to a gene: 7. CDR1 and CDR2 from the germline V gene are MNHNS and SASEGT. CDR3 nucleotide sequence: TGTGCCAGCAGTGAAGTGGGACTAGCGGGAGGCCGAAGCTCCTACAATGAGCAGTTCTTC. Translated, it gives CASSEVGLAGGRSSYNEQFF.

The chain employs TRBV19 and TRBJ2-6, with 7 bases aligning to TRBD1. Germline-derived CDR1 and CDR2 are LNHDA and SQIVND (reference sequence). V shed 5 bases and J 0 bases; nucleotides not matched to a gene: 4. CDR3 size: 16 residues. The CDR3 DNA follows: TGTGCCAGTAGTGTGGGACAGAACTCTGGGGCCAACGTCCTGACTTTC. Its protein is CASSVGQNSGANVLTF.

This chain links TRBV7-2 with TRBJ2-7, with 10 bases aligning to TRBD1. V lost 5 bases, J lost 5 bases, and 9 bases stayed unmatched. This CDR3 is built from 15 residues. The germline V gene has CDR1 SGHTA and CDR2 FQGNSA. CDR3: CASSNSGTGVNEQYF. The CDR3 DNA reads as TGTGCCAGCAGCAATTCCGGGACAGGGGTTAACGAGCAGTACTTC.

V and J are TRBV6-1 and TRBJ2-7, with a possible D match to TRBD2 (6 bases). The V gene lost 6 bases and the J gene lost 1 base, with 7 bases spanning the gap. CDR1 is MNHNS, CDR2 SASEGT, per germline. There are 12 residues in the CDR3. The CDR3 DNA is TGTGCCAGCAGGGGGGGTTCCTACGAGCAGTACTTC. Translated: CASRGGSYEQYF.

The chain combines TRBV19 with TRBJ2-7; 9 nucleotides align to TRBD2. Per germline, CDR1 LNHDA and CDR2 SQIVND (reference sequence). V dropped 4 bases and J dropped 4; count of bases not matched to a gene: 8. The CDR3 runs 15 residues. The DNA of the CDR3 is TGTGCCAGTAGTAGCCCCGGACTAGCGCCTTACGAGCAGTACTTC. This gives the protein CASSSPGLAPYEQYF.

The chain has TRBV11-3 and TRBJ2-7; D unclear. Trimming left V 5 bases short and J 4 bases short, with 9 bases between. Per germline, CDR1 SGHNT and CDR2 YENEEA. The length of the CDR3 is 12 residues. The CDR3 is CASSPGLYEQYF. The DNA of the CDR3 is TGTGCCAGCAGCCCAGGCTTGTACGAGCAGTACTTC.

This chain connects TRBV27 to TRBJ2-7; 8 nucleotides agree with TRBD1. Trimming removed 5 bases from V and 6 bases from J; junction bases left unmatched: 6. The V gene's germline CDR1 is MNHEY and CDR2 SMNVEV (reference sequence). The CDR3 extends over 13 amino acids. CDR3 protein: CASSPWTGREQYF. For the CDR3, the DNA is TGTGCCAGCAGTCCCTGGACAGGGCGCGAGCAGTACTTC.

The V call is TRBV6-1, the J call TRBJ1-1, with D perhaps TRBD1 (6 bases). Looked up from germline, CDR1 is MNHNS and CDR2 is SASEGT. This CDR3 contains 12 residues. V gave up 4 bases and J gave up 13 bases, with 16 bases separating them. The CDR3 region has the DNA TGTGCCAGCAGTGCCTACACAGGGTGGGTTTTCTTT. Its protein product is CASSAYTGWVFF.

The V and J genes are TRBV6-5 and TRBJ2-7; D might be TRBD1 (6 bases). The CDR3 spans 15 residues. V lost 2 bases and J lost 3, with 14 bases in between. The germline V gene encodes CDR1 MNHEY and CDR2 SVGAGI. The CDR3 region is CASSYLTGPFYEQYF. Written as DNA, the CDR3 is TGTGCCAGCAGTTACCTGACAGGCCCCTTCTACGAGCAGTACTTC.

The genes are TRBV15 and TRBJ1-4; 7 bases map to TRBD1. Germline values: CDR1 LNHNV, CDR2 YYDKDF (reference sequence). The CDR3 length is 15 residues. Trimming took 8 bases from V and 3 from J; bases not matched to a gene: 9. In nucleotides, the CDR3 is TGTGCCACCGAGACAGGGAGGAGGGCTAATGAAAAACTGTTTTTT. This translates into CATETGRRANEKLFF.

This rearrangement joins TRBV18 to TRBJ2-4; TRBD1 matches 8 bases. Germline values: CDR1 KGHSH, CDR2 LQKENI. This CDR3 comprises 16 residues. J gave up 1 base and V 4 bases, and 6 bases lay outside the gene matches. DNA of the CDR3: TGTGCCAGCTCACGCTCGACAGGGGTCGCCAAAAACATTCAGTACTTC. This encodes CASSRSTGVAKNIQYF.

The rearrangement joins TRBV27 to TRBJ1-5; D perhaps matches TRBD1 (6 bases). Trimming stripped 5 bases from V and 4 bases from J, with 15 bases between. The CDR3 has 15 amino acids. Looked up from germline, CDR1 is MNHEY and CDR2 is SMNVEV (reference sequence). CDR3 sequence: CASSPPRTENQPQHF. CDR3 DNA: TGTGCCAGCAGTCCCCCTCGGACAGAGAATCAGCCCCAGCATTTT.

This clone was counted once. V and J are TRBV28 and TRBJ2-7, with a tentative D call TRBD2 (7 bases). V shed 6 bases and J shed 3 bases, with 12 bases lying between them. The CDR3 has 13 amino acids. Germline V gene sequence: CDR1 MDHEN, CDR2 SYDVKM. CDR3 DNA sequence: TGTGCCAGCAGCCCCGGGGGGCGCTACGAGCAGTACTTC. This translates into CASSPGGRYEQYF.

CDR3 in amino acids: CASSQGLGAEAFF. For the CDR3, the DNA is TGTGCCAGCAGCCAGGGGCTGGGTGCTGAAGCTTTCTTT. The rearrangement joins TRBV14 to TRBJ1-1; tentatively, D is TRBD1 (5 bases). CDR1 and CDR2 (germline): SGHDN, FVKESK. V lost 3 bases to trimming and J lost 6 bases, with 11 bases between them. The CDR3 runs to 13 residues.

This clone was counted a single time. The J gene is TRBJ2-3, the V gene TRBV10-3; D is unresolved. Germline V gene lookup returns CDR1 ENHRY and CDR2 SYGVKD. This CDR3 region has 19 residues. Trimming took off 0 bases at V and 0 bases at J, with 19 bases between the two ends. The chain's CDR3 is CAISESNALVEISTDTQYF. The CDR3 bases are TGTGCCATCAGTGAGTCGAACGCCCTAGTGGAGATTAGCACAGATACGCAGTATTTT.